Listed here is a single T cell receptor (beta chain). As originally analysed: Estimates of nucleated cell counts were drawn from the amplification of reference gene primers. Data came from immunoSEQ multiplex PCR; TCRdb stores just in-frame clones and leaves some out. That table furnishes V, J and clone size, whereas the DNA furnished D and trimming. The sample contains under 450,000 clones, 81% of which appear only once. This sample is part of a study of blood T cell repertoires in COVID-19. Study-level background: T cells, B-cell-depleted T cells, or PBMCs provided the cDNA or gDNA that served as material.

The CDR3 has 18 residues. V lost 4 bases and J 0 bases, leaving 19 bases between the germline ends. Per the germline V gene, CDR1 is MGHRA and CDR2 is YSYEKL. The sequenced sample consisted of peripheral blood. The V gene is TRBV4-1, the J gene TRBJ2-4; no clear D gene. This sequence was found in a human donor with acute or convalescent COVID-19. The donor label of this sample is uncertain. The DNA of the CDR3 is TGCGCCAGCAGCCCCCCGGGTACGGAGCTCCTAGCCAAAAACATTCAGTACTTC. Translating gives CASSPPGTELLAKNIQYF.